This T cell receptor (beta chain) was recovered during a study of cytomegalovirus exposure and HLA in healthy donors. Overall study findings and caveats: Some TCR beta chains (about 170 of them) were listed as cytomegalovirus-associated. The availability of immune exposure information extended only to CMV serostatus. Later on, an analysis showed TCR association rates differing by HLA locus, with DRB1 the most and HLA-C the fewest.

J gave up 2 bases and V 3 bases, and 7 bases lay outside the gene matches. The CDR3 loop spans 15 amino acids. Looked up from germline, CDR1 is SGDLS and CDR2 is YYNGEE. Primers: 60 Vbeta forward and 13 Jbeta reverse. The data were produced by immunoSEQ multiplex PCR, yet TCRdb's version contains in-frame clones alone and is incomplete. This table holds 100,000 to 150,000 clones, over 65% found once. This clone showed up just once. Its target is not known. The sample comprised PBMCs. The receptor was isolated from a man younger than 30 in good health and CMV-seropositive. The chain is built from TRBV9 and TRBJ2-7; 8 bases agree with TRBD2. CDR3 amino acids: CASSAEPGLAYEQYF. CDR3 coding DNA: TGTGCCAGCAGCGCAGAACCGGGACTAGCCTACGAGCAGTACTTC.